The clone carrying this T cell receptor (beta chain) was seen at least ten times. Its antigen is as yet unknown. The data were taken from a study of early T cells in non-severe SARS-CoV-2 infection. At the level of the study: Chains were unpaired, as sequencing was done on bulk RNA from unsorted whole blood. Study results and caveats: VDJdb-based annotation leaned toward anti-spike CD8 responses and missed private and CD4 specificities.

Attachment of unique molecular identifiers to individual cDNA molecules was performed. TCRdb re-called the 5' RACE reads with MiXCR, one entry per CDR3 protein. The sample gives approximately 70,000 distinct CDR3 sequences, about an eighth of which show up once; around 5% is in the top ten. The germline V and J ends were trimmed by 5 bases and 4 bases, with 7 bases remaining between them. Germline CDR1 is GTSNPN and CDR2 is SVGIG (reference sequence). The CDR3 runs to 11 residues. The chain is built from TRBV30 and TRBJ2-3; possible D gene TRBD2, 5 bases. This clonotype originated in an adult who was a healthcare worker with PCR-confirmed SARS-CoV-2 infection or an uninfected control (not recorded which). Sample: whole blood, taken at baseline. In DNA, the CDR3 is TGTGCCTGGGGGGAGTCAGATACGCAGTATTTT. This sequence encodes CAWGESDTQYF.